The sequence of this TCR beta chain was determined in a study of OX40 agonist ivuxolimab in advanced cancers. Study conclusions and caveats: Expanded peripheral T-cell antigen specificity went undetermined.

People who had autoimmune disease history or systemic immunosuppression were excluded. About this clone: Its antigen is currently unknown.

Assay: immunoSEQ multiplex PCR; the TCRdb copy retains only in-frame clones and omits some. Here the sample spans roughly 8,000 clones, approximately 79% being singletons. The sequence derives from an adult with an advanced solid tumor such as melanoma, head and neck, liver or kidney cancer. Sequencing used CD4+ or CD8+ T cells sorted from blood, obtained in a trial of the OX40 agonist ivuxolimab.

DNA for the CDR3: TGTGCCAGCAGCTCGGGGGGGACAGTCAATATCTACGAGCAGTACTTC. It specifies CASSSGGTVNIYEQYF. The chain couples TRBV5-5 to TRBJ2-7, with a possible D match to TRBD2 (8 bases). Germline-derived CDR1 and CDR2 are SGHKS and YYEKEE (reference sequence). This CDR3 is 16 amino acids long. V lost 3 bases and J lost 3, with 19 bases in between.